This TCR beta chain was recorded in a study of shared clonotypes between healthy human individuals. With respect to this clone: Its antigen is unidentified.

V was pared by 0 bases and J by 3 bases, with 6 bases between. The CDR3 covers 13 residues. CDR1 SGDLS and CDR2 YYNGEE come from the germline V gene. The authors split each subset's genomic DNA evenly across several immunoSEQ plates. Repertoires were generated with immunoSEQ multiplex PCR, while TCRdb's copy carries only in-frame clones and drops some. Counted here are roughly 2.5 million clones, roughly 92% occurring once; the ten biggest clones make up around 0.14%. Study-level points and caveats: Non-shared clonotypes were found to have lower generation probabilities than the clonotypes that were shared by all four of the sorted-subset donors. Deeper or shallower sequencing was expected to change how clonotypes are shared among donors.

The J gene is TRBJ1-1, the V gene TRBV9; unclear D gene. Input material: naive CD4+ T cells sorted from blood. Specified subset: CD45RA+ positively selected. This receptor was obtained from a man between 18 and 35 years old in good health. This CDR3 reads CASSVATYTEAFF. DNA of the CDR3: TGTGCCAGCAGCGTAGCTACGTACACTGAAGCTTTCTTT.